This T cell receptor beta chain was captured in a study of cytomegalovirus exposure and HLA in healthy donors. The overall study: Inside one of the first data releases sat 80 million to 95 million unique TCRs taken from HLA-typed donors.

With 60 Vbeta and 13 Jbeta primers, the PCR was carried out. Method: immunoSEQ multiplex PCR; TCRdb's copy keeps in-frame clones and lacks some. The sample has about 200,000 clones; 80% to 90% are singletons. Worth noting for this clone: No antigen is known for it.

After removal of 0 bases from V and 5 bases from J, the junction contained 11 bases not matched to a gene. The CDR3 extends over 17 amino acids. CDR1 SGHRS and CDR2 YFSETQ come from the germline V gene. Findings and caveats of the study: A few V segments could not be told apart, such as TRBV6-2 and TRBV6-3, and were left out.

The chain has TRBV5-1 and TRBJ2-3; TRBD2 aligns across 8 bases. The TCR comes from a man aged 30-40 years in good health and CMV-seronegative. Source material: PBMCs. The CDR3 region has the DNA TGCGCCAGCAGCTTGGTAACTAGCGGCGTTGCGGGAGATACGCAGTATTTT. Residues: CASSLVTSGVAGDTQYF. Full variable domain (rest looked up from reference TRBV5-1 and TRBJ2-3): KAGVTQTPRYLIKTRGQQVTLSCSPISGHRSVSWYQQTPGQGLQFLFEYFSETQRNKGNFPGRFSGRQFSNSRSEMNVSTLELGDSALYLCASSLVTSGVAGDTQYFGPGTRLTVL.